The T cell receptor beta chain described here comes from a study of T cell responses to AZD1222 COVID-19 vaccine. Study-wide results and caveats: Possibly, clonal diversity was underestimated; donors were largely white British and included more females.

Clones were sequenced by immunoSEQ multiplex PCR, and TCRdb holds only the in-frame ones, with some missing. The sample shows under 140,000 clones, roughly 85% of them seen only once. A remark on this clone: No antigen is known for it.

Germline values: CDR1 SGHRS, CDR2 YFSETQ. The trim removed 4 bases at V and 0 bases at J, leaving 4 bases unmatched. The CDR3 runs to 16 residues. This chain uses TRBV5-1 with TRBJ2-5; 12 positions match TRBD1. The clonotype was recovered from an adult in good health. The source was peripheral blood, collected on day 0 of AZD1222 vaccination. The chain's CDR3 is CASSGGTGGYQETQYF. The CDR3 nucleotides read TGCGCCAGCAGCGGAGGGACAGGGGGCTACCAAGAGACCCAGTACTTC.